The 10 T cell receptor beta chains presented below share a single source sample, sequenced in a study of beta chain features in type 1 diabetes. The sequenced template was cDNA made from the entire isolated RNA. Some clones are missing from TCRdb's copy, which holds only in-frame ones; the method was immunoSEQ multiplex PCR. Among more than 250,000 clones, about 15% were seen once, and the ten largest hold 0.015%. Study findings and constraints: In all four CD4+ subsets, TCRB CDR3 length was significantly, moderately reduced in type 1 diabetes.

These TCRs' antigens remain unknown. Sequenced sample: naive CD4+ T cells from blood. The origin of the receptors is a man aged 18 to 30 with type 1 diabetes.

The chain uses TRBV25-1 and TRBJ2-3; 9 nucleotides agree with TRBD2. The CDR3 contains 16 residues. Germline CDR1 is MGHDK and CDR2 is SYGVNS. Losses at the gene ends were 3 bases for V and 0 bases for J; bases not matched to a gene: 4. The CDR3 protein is CASSDPRGGSTDTQYF. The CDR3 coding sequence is TGTGCCAGCAGTGACCCGCGGGGGGGTAGCACAGATACGCAGTATTTT.

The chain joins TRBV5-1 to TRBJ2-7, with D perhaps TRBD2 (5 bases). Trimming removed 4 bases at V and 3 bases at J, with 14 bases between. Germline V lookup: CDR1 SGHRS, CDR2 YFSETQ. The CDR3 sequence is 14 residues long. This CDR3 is CASSPGGRNYEQYF. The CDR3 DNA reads TGCGCCAGCAGCCCCGGCGGGCGGAACTACGAGCAGTACTTC.

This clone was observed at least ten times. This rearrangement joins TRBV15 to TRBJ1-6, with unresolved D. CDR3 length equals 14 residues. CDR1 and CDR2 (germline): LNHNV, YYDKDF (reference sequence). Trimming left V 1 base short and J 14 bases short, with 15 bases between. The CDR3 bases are TGTGCCACCAGCAGAGTTCCGCGGGGTCAGACCCTCCACTTT. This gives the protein CATSRVPRGQTLHF.

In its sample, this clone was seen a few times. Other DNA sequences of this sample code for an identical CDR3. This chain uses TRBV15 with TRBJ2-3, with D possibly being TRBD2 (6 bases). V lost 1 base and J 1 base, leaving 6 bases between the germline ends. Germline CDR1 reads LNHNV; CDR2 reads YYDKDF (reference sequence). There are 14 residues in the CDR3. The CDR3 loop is CATSRAGGTDTQYF. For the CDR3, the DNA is TGTGCCACCAGCAGAGCGGGGGGCACAGATACGCAGTATTTT. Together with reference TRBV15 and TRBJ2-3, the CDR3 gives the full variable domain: DAMVIQNPRYQVTQFGKPVTLSCSQTLNHNVMYWYQQKSSQAPKLLFHYYDKDFNNEADTPDNFQSRRPNTSFCFLDIRSPGLGDTAMYLCATSRAGGTDTQYFGPGTRLTVL.

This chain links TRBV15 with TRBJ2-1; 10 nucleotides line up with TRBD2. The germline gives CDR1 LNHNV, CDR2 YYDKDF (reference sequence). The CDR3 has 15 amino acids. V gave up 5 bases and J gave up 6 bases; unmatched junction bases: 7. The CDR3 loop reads CATSRRTSGGNEQFF. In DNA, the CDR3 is TGTGCCACCAGCCGAAGGACTAGCGGTGGCAATGAGCAGTTCTTC.

The CDR3 region is CASSRGINEKLFF. The CDR3 region has the DNA TGTGCCAGCAGTCGGGGGATTAATGAAAAACTGTTTTTT. This chain uses TRBV27 with TRBJ1-4; the D gene is possibly TRBD1 (5 bases). Germline V gives CDR1 MNHEY, CDR2 SMNVEV (reference sequence). Deletions cut 5 bases from V and 4 bases from J, with 8 bases between. CDR3 length: 13 residues.

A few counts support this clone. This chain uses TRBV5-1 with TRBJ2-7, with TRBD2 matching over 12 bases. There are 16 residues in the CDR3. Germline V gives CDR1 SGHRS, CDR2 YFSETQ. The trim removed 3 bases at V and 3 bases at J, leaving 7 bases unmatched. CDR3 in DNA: TGCGCCAGCAGCTGGTCACTAGCGGGAGGTTTCTACGAGCAGTACTTC. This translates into CASSWSLAGGFYEQYF.

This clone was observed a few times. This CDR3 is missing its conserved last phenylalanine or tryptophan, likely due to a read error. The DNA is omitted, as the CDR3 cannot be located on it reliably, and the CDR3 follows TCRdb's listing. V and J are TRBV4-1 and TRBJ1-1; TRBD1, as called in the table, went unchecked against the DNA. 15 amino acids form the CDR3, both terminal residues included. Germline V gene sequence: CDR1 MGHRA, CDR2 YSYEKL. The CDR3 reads CASSQDPTGTGTLHG.

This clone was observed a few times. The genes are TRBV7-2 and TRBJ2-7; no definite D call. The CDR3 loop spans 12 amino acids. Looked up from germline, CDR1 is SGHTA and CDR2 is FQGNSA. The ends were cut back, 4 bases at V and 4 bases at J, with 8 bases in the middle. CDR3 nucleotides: TGTGCCAGCAGCTCCCACAAGTACGAGCAGTACTTC. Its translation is CASSSHKYEQYF.

The CDR3: CASSQGTSDNEQFF. The CDR3 nucleotides are TGTGCCAGCAGCCAAGGGACATCTGACAATGAGCAGTTCTTC. The chain combines TRBV4-2 with TRBJ2-1; D perhaps matches TRBD1 (5 bases). The CDR3 is made up of 14 amino acids. V was trimmed by 1 base and J by 5 bases, leaving 9 bases between them. Germline assignment: CDR1 LGHNA and CDR2 YNFKEQ.